These 31 T cell receptor beta chains originate from one sample sequenced in a study of CD8+ T cells in alopecia areata. Treatment of the sample: oral pan-JAK inhibitor, 5-10 mg twice daily. cDNA reverse transcribed from extracted RNA served as the sequencing template. Clones were read by immunoSEQ multiplex PCR, and TCRdb kept only the in-frame ones, dropping some. The sample includes 95,000 to 100,000 clones, 50% to 75% of them seen just once. The input for sequencing was CD8+ T cells sorted from blood, taken at week 4, from a patient treated with tofacitinib. The receptors come from a human donor with alopecia areata.

The table lists this clone with a few counts. The chain recombines TRBV6-5 with TRBJ2-3, with D unresolved. This CDR3 region has 14 residues. V was pared by 7 bases and J by 1 base, with 12 bases between. The germline V gene encodes CDR1 MNHEY and CDR2 SVGAGI. CDR3 loop: CASTRSRGTDTQYF. The CDR3 bases are TGTGCCAGCACTCGGAGTAGGGGCACAGATACGCAGTATTTT.

The chain couples TRBV13 to TRBJ1-1; TRBD1 aligns across 8 bases. This CDR3 is 14 amino acids long. Germline values: CDR1 PRHDT, CDR2 FYEKMQ (reference sequence). V shed 3 bases and J 7 bases; nucleotides not matched to a gene: 7. CDR3 in DNA: TGTGCCAGCAGCTTGGGCGGACAGGGTGGTGAAGCTTTCTTT. Translated, it gives CASSLGGQGGEAFF.

This clone occurred once. This chain links TRBV5-1 with TRBJ2-2; 8 bases align to TRBD2. Trimming at V came to 3 bases and at J to 5 bases, leaving 12 bases not matched to a gene. The length of the CDR3 is 17 residues. Germline lookup yields CDR1 SGHRS and CDR2 YFSETQ. For the CDR3, the DNA is TGCGCCAGCAGCTCGCCGTTAGGGACTAGTGGGACCGGGGAGCTGTTTTTT. It yields the protein CASSSPLGTSGTGELFF. Complete variable domain (other parts from reference TRBV5-1 and TRBJ2-2): KAGVTQTPRYLIKTRGQQVTLSCSPISGHRSVSWYQQTPGQGLQFLFEYFSETQRNKGNFPGRFSGRQFSNSRSEMNVSTLELGDSALYLCASSSPLGTSGTGELFFGEGSRLTVL.

V is TRBV6-5 and J is TRBJ2-5, with D tentatively TRBD1 or TRBD2 (5 bases each). The V gene lost 6 bases and the J gene lost 7 bases, with 21 bases spanning the gap. Germline values: CDR1 MNHEY, CDR2 SVGAGI. CDR3 length: 15 amino acids. CDR3 residues: CASSKSGTTGGTQYF. CDR3 nucleotide sequence: TGTGCCAGCAGCAAATCCGGGACCACGGGCGGGACCCAGTACTTC.

This chain joins TRBV15 and TRBJ2-1; no clear D gene. The CDR3 spans 17 residues. Trimming shortened V by 0 bases and J by 0 bases, and 12 bases separated the two germline ends. Germline CDR1 reads LNHNV; CDR2 reads YYDKDF (reference sequence). The CDR3 bases are TGTGCCACCAGCAGAGATCGGGTCAGAAGCTCCTACAATGAGCAGTTCTTC. Translated, it gives CATSRDRVRSSYNEQFF.

The rearrangement joins TRBV13 to TRBJ1-4; D gene uncertain. The V end was cut by 3 bases, the J end by 1 base, with 9 bases between. This CDR3 contains 15 residues. The V gene's germline CDR1 is PRHDT and CDR2 FYEKMQ (reference sequence). This chain's CDR3 is CASSFGPGTNEKLFF. CDR3 sequence (DNA): TGTGCCAGCAGCTTTGGGCCGGGAACTAATGAAAAACTGTTTTTT.

This clone has more than one count but fewer than ten. The chain uses TRBV4-1 and TRBJ2-2; perhaps TRBD1 as D (6 bases). The CDR3 extends over 13 amino acids. V lost 1 base and J lost 7, with 7 bases in between. Germline CDR1 is MGHRA and CDR2 is YSYEKL. CDR3 sequence: CASSQVGGGELFF. The CDR3 region has the DNA TGCGCCAGCAGCCAAGTAGGGGGCGGGGAGCTGTTTTTT.

The V call is TRBV7-9, the J call TRBJ1-1, with D uncertain. The CDR3 is 12 residues long. V lost 3 bases and J 3 bases, leaving 5 bases between the germline ends. Germline CDR1 and CDR2: SEHNR and FQNEAQ (reference sequence). The CDR3 nucleotides are TGTGCCAGCAGCTTTTCTGACACTGAAGCTTTCTTT. It specifies CASSFSDTEAFF.

This clone turned up a few times. This chain links TRBV6-7 with TRBJ1-4; possibly TRBD1 for D (5 bases). TRBV6-7 is classed as an ORF, of uncertain function. CDR3 length: 21 residues. Trimming pared 2 bases from V and 3 bases from J, leaving 28 bases between. The CDR3 bases are TGTGCCAGCAGTTACCATGTGACGGACACCTCCCTGGGGTCGGCTAATGAAAAACTGTTTTTT. Translated, it gives CASSYHVTDTSLGSANEKLFF.

The V and J genes are TRBV7-9 and TRBJ2-7, with D perhaps TRBD1 (6 bases). Germline loops: CDR1 SEHNR, CDR2 FQNEAQ (reference sequence). With 7 bases removed from V and 0 bases from J, the gap between germline ends came to 16 bases. The length of the CDR3 is 15 residues. The CDR3 DNA reads as TGTGCCAGCACCCTTTGGGGGCGCAGCTCCTACGAGCAGTACTTC. Translating it yields CASTLWGRSSYEQYF.

The V gene is TRBV4-3, the J gene TRBJ2-2; no definite D call. The V end lost 3 bases, the J end lost 2 bases, and 7 bases lay between the germline ends. CDR3 size: 14 residues. The germline gives CDR1 LGHNA, CDR2 YSLEER. The CDR3 DNA reads TGCGCCAGCAGCCATACAATTAACACCGGGGAGCTGTTTTTT. It codes for CASSHTINTGELFF.

The chain joins TRBV30 to TRBJ1-2, with D perhaps matching TRBD1 (6 bases). In germline, CDR1 is GTSNPN, CDR2 SVGIG (reference sequence). The CDR3 has 11 amino acids. Trimming stripped 6 bases from V and 7 bases from J, with 12 bases between. CDR3 coding DNA: TGTGCCTGTAAGCAGGGGATTGGCTACACCTTC. It codes for CACKQGIGYTF.

The CDR3 loop is CASSLSVSAYEQYF. The CDR3 region has the DNA TGCGCCAGCAGCTTGAGTGTCAGTGCCTACGAGCAGTACTTC. The chain uses TRBV5-1 and TRBJ2-7; D gene ambiguous. Between the trimmed V and J ends, which lost 1 base and 2 bases, there was a span of 10 bases. The CDR3 is 14 residues long. Germline CDR1 SGHRS, CDR2 YFSETQ.

This chain links TRBV9 with TRBJ1-1; D is ambiguous. The germline V and J ends were trimmed by 3 bases and 3 bases, with 15 bases remaining between them. CDR3 length: 15 residues. CDR1 and CDR2 from the germline V gene are SGDLS and YYNGEE. CDR3 sequence reads: CASSEVPEIDTEAFF. Written as DNA, the CDR3 is TGTGCCAGCAGCGAAGTCCCAGAAATAGACACTGAAGCTTTCTTT. Filled out from reference TRBV9 and TRBJ1-1, the complete variable domain reads DSGVTQTPKHLITATGQRVTLRCSPRSGDLSVYWYQQSLDQGLQFLIQYYNGEERAKGNILERFSAQQFPDLHSELNLSSLELGDSALYFCASSEVPEIDTEAFFGQGTRLTVV.

V is TRBV29-1 and J is TRBJ2-7, with D possibly matching TRBD2 (5 bases). The CDR3 loop spans 10 amino acids. CDR1 and CDR2 from the germline V gene are SQVTM and ANQGSEA. V lost 4 bases, J lost 9 bases, and 10 bases lay in between. The CDR3 region is CSVVASGQYF. Written as DNA, the CDR3 is TGCAGCGTTGTAGCCAGCGGGCAGTACTTC.

The V call is TRBV6-5, the J call TRBJ1-2; a possible D gene is TRBD1 (6 bases). Per germline, CDR1 MNHEY and CDR2 SVGAGI. The V gene lost 2 bases and the J gene lost 8 bases, with 9 bases spanning the gap. This CDR3 has 12 amino acids. The chain's CDR3 is CASSYAGDGYTF. The CDR3 DNA reads as TGTGCCAGCAGTTACGCAGGGGACGGCTACACCTTC.

The gene calls are TRBV13 and TRBJ2-1; possible D gene TRBD2, 6 bases. Between the trimmed V and J ends, which lost 0 bases and 7 bases, there was a span of 13 bases. The germline V gene encodes CDR1 PRHDT and CDR2 FYEKMQ (reference sequence). This CDR3 is built from 15 residues. Here the CDR3 DNA reads TGTGCCAGCAGCTTAGGCCTGTTGGAGGGGAATGAGCAGTTCTTC. This encodes CASSLGLLEGNEQFF.

This clone was seen more than once but under ten times. The chain uses TRBV4-1 and TRBJ2-1; TRBD2 might be the D (5 bases). CDR3 size: 15 residues. Germline CDR1 reads MGHRA; CDR2 reads YSYEKL. The germline V and J ends were trimmed by 1 base and 9 bases, with 16 bases remaining between them. CDR3 DNA: TGCGCCAGCAGCCAAGGTCTAGCAGAAAGTGGTGAGCAGTTCTTC. It is translated as CASSQGLAESGEQFF.

The chain carries TRBV7-9 and TRBJ1-1, with D tentatively TRBD1 (5 bases). The CDR3 has 15 residues. Germline-derived CDR1 and CDR2 are SEHNR and FQNEAQ (reference sequence). The ends were cut back, 2 bases at V and 0 bases at J, with 10 bases in the middle. The CDR3 spells CASSLLGGMNTEAFF. CDR3 bases: TGTGCCAGCAGCTTATTGGGGGGGATGAACACTGAAGCTTTCTTT.

This chain connects TRBV30 to TRBJ1-1; D is undetermined. In germline, CDR1 is GTSNPN, CDR2 SVGIG (reference sequence). V lost 0 bases to trimming and J lost 2 bases, with 7 bases between them. The CDR3 extends over 13 amino acids. The CDR3 sequence is CAWSVDINTEAFF. CDR3 bases: TGTGCCTGGAGTGTTGACATCAACACTGAAGCTTTCTTT.

This clone turned up a few times. The V call is TRBV2, the J call TRBJ1-1; perhaps TRBD1 as D (5 bases). The CDR3 contains 13 residues. V lost 8 bases to trimming and J lost 1 base, with 11 bases between them. Germline CDR1 reads SNHLY; CDR2 reads FYNNEI. The CDR3 coding sequence is TGTGCCAGCGCCCTAACAGGGAACACTGAAGCTTTCTTT. The encoded protein is CASALTGNTEAFF.

The V and J genes are TRBV5-1 and TRBJ2-5; no clear D. The CDR3 has 13 residues. Germline V gene sequence: CDR1 SGHRS, CDR2 YFSETQ. The ends were cut back, 0 bases at V and 4 bases at J, with 7 bases in the middle. The CDR3 protein is CASSLATGETQYF. The CDR3 bases are TGCGCCAGCAGCTTGGCAACGGGAGAGACCCAGTACTTC.

This sequence joins TRBV7-6 and TRBJ1-1; 7 bases match TRBD1. CDR3 length: 15 amino acids. The V segment lost 9 bases and the J segment 0 bases; nucleotides outside the gene matches: 10. Germline values: CDR1 SGHVS, CDR2 FNYEAQ. This CDR3 reads CASRPRGGMNTEAFF. The DNA of the CDR3 is TGTGCCAGTCGACCCAGGGGGGGGATGAACACTGAAGCTTTCTTT.

The chain uses TRBV7-2 and TRBJ1-5; 8 positions match TRBD1. Germline V CDR1 and CDR2: SGHTA, FQGNSA. This CDR3 comprises 18 residues. V gave up 0 bases and J gave up 2 bases; unmatched junction bases: 9. The DNA for the CDR3 is TGTGCCAGCAGCTTAGCACCTCAGGGGGCGCGGGGCAATCAGCCCCAGCATTTT. As protein: CASSLAPQGARGNQPQHF.

This clone has more than one count but fewer than ten. V is TRBV28 and J is TRBJ2-2; 13 bases align to TRBD2. This CDR3 spans 17 amino acids. In germline, CDR1 is MDHEN, CDR2 SYDVKM. After removal of 6 bases from V and 3 bases from J, the junction contained 7 bases not matched to a gene. The DNA of the CDR3 is TGTGCCAGCAGCACCGGGACTAGCGGGACCTACACCGGGGAGCTGTTTTTT. This translates into CASSTGTSGTYTGELFF.

The chain couples TRBV4-1 to TRBJ1-2; possible D gene TRBD1, 6 bases. V lost 2 bases, J lost 5 bases, and 15 bases lay in between. CDR3 size: 15 residues. Germline CDR1 MGHRA, CDR2 YSYEKL. The CDR3 DNA sequence: TGCGCCAGCAGCCAACTGGTCCAAGGGGGTTATGGCTACACCTTC. This encodes CASSQLVQGGYGYTF.

This clone was picked up a small number of times. CDR3 in amino acids: CASSRDRVNTEAFF. In DNA, the CDR3 is TGTGCCAGCAGTCGGGACAGAGTGAACACTGAAGCTTTCTTT. The genes are TRBV7-9 and TRBJ1-1; 7 nucleotides match TRBD1. V lost 6 bases, J lost 0 bases, and 4 bases stayed unmatched. Germline V gives CDR1 SEHNR, CDR2 FQNEAQ (reference sequence). The CDR3 loop spans 14 amino acids.

This sequence joins TRBV25-1 and TRBJ2-3, with a possible D match to TRBD1 (5 bases). V dropped 7 bases and J dropped 4 bases, with 12 bases sitting between them. Per germline, CDR1 MGHDK and CDR2 SYGVNS. The CDR3 runs 13 residues. The CDR3 bases are TGTGCCAGCATCCAGGGTTTCTCAGATACGCAGTATTTT. Protein sequence: CASIQGFSDTQYF.

This clone showed up just a few times. CDR3 nucleotides: TGTGCCAGCAGCCGTTTGTTAGCTTCCTACGAGCAGTACTTC. Protein sequence: CASSRLLASYEQYF. The chain couples TRBV7-9 to TRBJ2-7; D not certain. This CDR3 is built from 14 residues. Trimming stripped 5 bases from V and 1 base from J, with 12 bases between. Looked up from germline, CDR1 is SEHNR and CDR2 is FQNEAQ (reference sequence).

The chain is built from TRBV7-9 and TRBJ2-5; 7 nucleotides match TRBD1. This CDR3 region has 12 residues. In germline, CDR1 is SEHNR, CDR2 FQNEAQ (reference sequence). The V segment lost 10 bases and the J segment 3 bases; nucleotides outside the gene matches: 5. CDR3 nucleotide sequence: TGTGCCATCGGACAGGCGAAAGAGACCCAGTACTTC. This gives the protein CAIGQAKETQYF.

In regard to this clone: Other nucleotide sequences from this sample produce the same CDR3. The gene calls are TRBV29-1 and TRBJ1-1; D is uncertain. Germline CDR1 reads SQVTM; CDR2 reads ANQGSEA. CDR3 length: 10 residues. Deletions cut 4 bases from V and 3 bases from J, with 3 bases between. The CDR3 sequence is CSVVYTEAFF. For the CDR3, the DNA is TGCAGCGTTGTATACACTGAAGCTTTCTTT.